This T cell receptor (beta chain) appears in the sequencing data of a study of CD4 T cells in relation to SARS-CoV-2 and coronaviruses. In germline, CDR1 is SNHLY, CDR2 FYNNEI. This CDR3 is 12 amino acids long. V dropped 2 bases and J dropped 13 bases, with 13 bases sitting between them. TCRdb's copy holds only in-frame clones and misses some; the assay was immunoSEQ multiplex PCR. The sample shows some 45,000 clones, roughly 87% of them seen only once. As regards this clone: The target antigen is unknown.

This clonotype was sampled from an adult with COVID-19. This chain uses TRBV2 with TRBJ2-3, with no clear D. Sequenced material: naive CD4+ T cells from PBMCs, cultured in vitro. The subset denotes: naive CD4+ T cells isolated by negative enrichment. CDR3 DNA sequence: TGTGCCAGCAGTGAATCGAACCAACCAGAGTATTTT. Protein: CASSESNQPEYF.